The 2 T cell receptor beta chains listed next were all sequenced from one sample in a study of vaccination effects on CD4 cells after COVID-19. TCRdb's copy holds only in-frame clones and misses some; the assay was immunoSEQ multiplex PCR. This table has around 63,000 clones, about 79% appearing once. These receptors have no identified antigens. ViraFEST used viral peptide pools to expand antigen-specific CD4+ T cells before sequencing. With nine to eleven days of culture completed, CD4+ T cells were isolated. Neither prior SARS-CoV-2 infection nor positive nucleocapsid antibodies were present in the vaccine recipients. The starting material was CD4+ T cells from PBMCs cultured with HCoV-OC43 spike peptides, obtained before COVID-19 vaccination. This sample's subset: HCoV-OC43 spike overlapping peptide pool stimulation. These receptor sequences come from a human donor who received a COVID-19 vaccine.

V usage is TRBV5-4 and J usage is TRBJ2-5, with 12 bases matching TRBD2. CDR1 SGHNT and CDR2 YYREEE come from the germline V gene (reference sequence). The CDR3 contains 15 residues. V lost 1 base, J lost 5 bases, and 3 bases stayed unmatched. The CDR3 region has the DNA TGTGCCAGCAGCTTGCTAGCGGGGGGGCGCGAGACCCAGTACTTC. Translation: CASSLLAGGRETQYF.

The chain carries TRBV9 and TRBJ2-2, with 11 bases identical to TRBD2. V trimming: 2 bases; J trimming: 1 base; junction bases outside the gene matches: 1. Germline assignment: CDR1 SGDLS and CDR2 YYNGEE. This CDR3 spans 16 amino acids. The CDR3 nucleotides read TGTGCCAGCAGCGTTCTAGCGGGGGGGAACACCGGGGAGCTGTTTTTT. It is translated as CASSVLAGGNTGELFF.